The rows below give T cell receptor beta chains drawn from one sample of a study of CXCR3-negative and CXCR3-positive naive CD8 T cells. Reanalyzing the 5' RACE reads, TCRdb keeps one entry per CDR3 protein, without DNA. This table lists tens of thousands of distinct CDR3 sequences. The sequenced material came from naive CXCR3- CD8+ T cells from blood. The receptors shown here come from a human donor in good health. Some clones in this sample may be carry-over from other donors' samples. Both conserved end residues are part of each CDR3.

J gene	V gene	CDR3 protein
TRBJ2-1	TRBV27	CASSLFGAHNEQFF
TRBJ2-5	TRBV7-2	CASSEPTSGEETQYF
TRBJ2-1	TRBV14	CASSQEVRISNNEQFF
TRBJ2-7	TRBV11-2	CASSAPTGTGYYEQYF
TRBJ2-7	TRBV20-1	CSAPVPGEGRYEQYF
TRBJ1-5	TRBV30	CAWSTQPHQPQHF
TRBJ2-5	TRBV5-6	CASSPGPTTQYF
TRBJ2-1	TRBV6-5	CASSYRGLLYNEQFF
TRBJ1-1	TRBV7-9	CASSLLQAIEAFF
TRBJ2-2	TRBV15	CATSRVKSGELFF
TRBJ2-1	TRBV28	CASSPWTGARNEQFF
TRBJ2-1	TRBV10-1	CASSEDNEQFF
TRBJ1-2	TRBV29-1	CSVVDDRGQVYGYTF
TRBJ2-1	TRBV7-3	CASSLTSSYNEQFF
TRBJ1-1	TRBV29-1	CSASYLNTEAFF
TRBJ2-1	TRBV20-1	CSEDGGHNEQFF
TRBJ2-5	TRBV27	CASSFLSQETQYF
TRBJ2-7	TRBV25-1	CASSESGGRAVYEQYF
TRBJ1-5	TRBV2	CASSDGQYNQPQHF
TRBJ2-3	TRBV2	CASSVGTGVYDTQYF
TRBJ2-1	TRBV7-9	CASSLDRGSEQFF
TRBJ2-6	TRBV29-1	CSVAGGPGANVLTF
TRBJ2-1	TRBV10-2	CASRLGLGGEQFF
TRBJ1-5	TRBV14	CASSQDWNQPQHF
TRBJ2-2	TRBV29-1	CSVELGARGVSGELFF
TRBJ1-5	TRBV7-9	CASSSTGYRDSNQPQHF
TRBJ2-1	TRBV7-2	CASSNLGYIYNEQFF
TRBJ2-1	TRBV19	CASSPFVGDLDNEQFF
TRBJ1-1	TRBV7-2	CASSSRQASLTEAFF
TRBJ2-1	TRBV29-1	CSVGYYYNEQFF
TRBJ2-5	TRBV10-1	CASSKDVRMPQYF
TRBJ2-5	TRBV28	CASSLSHRRKETQYF
TRBJ1-2	TRBV6-5	CASSYSIPANYGYTF
TRBJ2-7	TRBV29-1	CSVEDRVGEQYF
TRBJ2-1	TRBV5-1	CASSLGWGFGLGDEQFF
TRBJ2-1	TRBV7-6	CASSPAAGPQGEQFF
TRBJ1-1	TRBV7-6	CASSLGPGQGTMNTEASF
TRBJ2-6	TRBV12-3/TRBV12-4	CASTSGGANVLTF
TRBJ2-1	TRBV29-1	CSVTVTGTRLFPEQFF
TRBJ2-1	TRBV2	CASRDLRSNEQFF
TRBJ2-1	TRBV7-8	CASSLAVRANEQFF
TRBJ2-1	TRBV28	CASTIKGSVEQFF
TRBJ1-1	TRBV4-2	CASSQEPGNTEAFF
TRBJ1-3	TRBV28	CASSLPFTSSGNTIYF
TRBJ2-7	TRBV4-1	CASSQVLGTYEQYF